These 17 T cell receptor beta chains share one sample of origin, sequenced in a study of cytomegalovirus exposure and HLA in healthy donors. Repertoires were generated with immunoSEQ multiplex PCR, while TCRdb's copy carries only in-frame clones and drops some. The repertoire holds a few hundred thousand clones, with nearly 90% as singletons. The sequenced sample was PBMCs. These TCRs come from a young woman in good health and CMV-seronegative.

The V gene is TRBV6-5, the J gene TRBJ1-1, with a possible D match to TRBD1 (6 bases). The V and J ends lost 2 bases and 0 bases respectively, with 7 bases between them. This CDR3 is built from 14 residues. The germline CDR1 and CDR2 sequences are MNHEY and SVGAGI. In nucleotides, the CDR3 is TGTGCCAGCAGTTACCAGGGGATGAACACTGAAGCTTTCTTT. It is translated as CASSYQGMNTEAFF.

The gene calls are TRBV18 and TRBJ1-5; TRBD1 matches 10 bases. V shed 3 bases and J 7 bases; nucleotides not matched to a gene: 9. Germline V lookup: CDR1 KGHSH, CDR2 LQKENI. This CDR3 is 16 amino acids long. The CDR3 is CASSPPGQGSRQPQHF. The CDR3 nucleotides are TGTGCCAGCTCACCCCCGGGACAGGGGTCTCGGCAGCCCCAGCATTTT.

This chain uses TRBV5-1 with TRBJ1-4, with D unresolved. The CDR3 spans 15 residues. V gave up 0 bases and J gave up 8 bases, with 14 bases separating them. Germline V gives CDR1 SGHRS, CDR2 YFSETQ. CDR3 region: CASSLEFVIPEKLFF. CDR3 coding DNA: TGCGCCAGCAGCTTGGAATTTGTTATTCCGGAAAAACTGTTTTTT.

V gene TRBV28 combines with J gene TRBJ2-3; 7 bases agree with TRBD2. V lost 4 bases, J lost 2 bases, and 12 bases stayed unmatched. Germline CDR1 and CDR2: MDHEN and SYDVKM. CDR3 length: 17 residues. CDR3 sequence: CASSWPGRFLPTDTQYF. CDR3 bases: TGTGCCAGCAGTTGGCCCGGGAGGTTCCTCCCCACAGATACGCAGTATTTT.

Concerning this clone itself: A read error may produce the germline difference seen at one junction end. As DNA, the CDR3 is TGTGCCAGCAACACTGGACAGGGGGCGAACGCTGAAGCTTTCTTT. Its protein product is CASNTGQGANAEAFF. The J gene is TRBJ1-1, the V gene TRBV6-6, with TRBD1 matching over 11 bases. The CDR3 runs to 15 residues. CDR1 and CDR2 (germline): MNHNY, SVGAGI (reference sequence).

The genes are TRBV5-4 and TRBJ1-1; D is perhaps TRBD1 (6 bases). The CDR3 loop spans 15 amino acids. Looked up from germline, CDR1 is SGHNT and CDR2 is YYREEE (reference sequence). V shed 0 bases and J shed 2 bases, with 11 bases lying between them. The CDR3 sequence: CASSLVGGINTEAFF. CDR3 nucleotides: TGTGCCAGCAGCTTGGTTGGGGGCATCAACACTGAAGCTTTCTTT. Supplemented by reference TRBV5-4 and TRBJ1-1, the full variable domain reads ETGVTQSPTHLIKTRGQQVTLRCSSQSGHNTVSWYQQALGQGPQFIFQYYREEENGRGNFPPRFSGLQFPNYSSELNVNALELDDSALYLCASSLVGGINTEAFFGQGTRLTVV.

This clone was found a few times. The J gene is TRBJ1-2, the V gene TRBV28; 7 bases are shared with TRBD1. Trimming took 3 bases from V and 6 from J; bases not matched to a gene: 7. The CDR3 totals 14 residues. CDR1 is MDHEN and CDR2 is SYDVKM in the germline V gene. CDR3 nucleotides: TGTGCCAGCAGTTTCTCGGACAGGACTGATGGCTACACCTTC. As protein: CASSFSDRTDGYTF.

The chain recombines TRBV7-9 with TRBJ2-7, with TRBD1 matching over 7 bases. The CDR3 totals 15 residues. V trimming: 1 base; J trimming: 0 bases; junction bases outside the gene matches: 3. CDR1 SEHNR and CDR2 FQNEAQ come from the germline V gene (reference sequence). The CDR3 DNA reads as TGTGCCAGCAGCTTAGTCGGGACAGTCTCCTACGAGCAGTACTTC. It specifies CASSLVGTVSYEQYF.

CDR3 nucleotide sequence: TGTGCCAGCAGTTTATCCCTTTGGACAGAAAGTCAAGAGACCCAGTACTTC. Translation: CASSLSLWTESQETQYF. The gene calls are TRBV28 and TRBJ2-5; tentative D call: TRBD1 (6 bases). CDR3 length: 17 residues. Germline V gene lookup returns CDR1 MDHEN and CDR2 SYDVKM. Between the trimmed V and J ends, which lost 1 base and 2 bases, there was a span of 17 bases.

This sequence joins TRBV29-1 and TRBJ2-7, with TRBD1 identical over 11 bases. Trimming at V came to 4 bases and at J to 0 bases, leaving 2 bases not matched to a gene. The germline gives CDR1 SQVTM, CDR2 ANQGSEA. The length of the CDR3 is 14 residues. The CDR3 spells CSVAGTGGSYEQYF. The CDR3 DNA follows: TGCAGCGTTGCAGGGACAGGGGGCTCCTACGAGCAGTACTTC.

J is TRBJ2-3 and V is TRBV6-5, with 9 nucleotides matching TRBD1. Germline values: CDR1 MNHEY, CDR2 SVGAGI. The V gene end was trimmed by 10 bases and the J gene end by 1 base; junction bases not matched to a gene: 9. The CDR3 is 15 residues long. CDR3 sequence reads: CATNLGDRGTDTQYF. The CDR3 DNA is TGTGCCACCAACTTAGGGGACAGGGGCACAGATACGCAGTATTTT.

The chain combines TRBV15 with TRBJ1-5; D unresolved. CDR3 length: 15 amino acids. Germline lookup yields CDR1 LNHNV and CDR2 YYDKDF (reference sequence). Trimming removed 3 bases at V and 0 bases at J, with 9 bases between. CDR3 coding DNA: TGTGCCACCAGCAGCAAGCCTCATAGCAATCAGCCCCAGCATTTT. Its translation is CATSSKPHSNQPQHF.

The chain combines TRBV15 with TRBJ1-2; D gene ambiguous. V was pared by 0 bases and J by 0 bases, with 5 bases between. Germline-derived CDR1 and CDR2 are LNHNV and YYDKDF (reference sequence). The CDR3 is made up of 14 amino acids. The CDR3 bases are TGTGCCACCAGCAGAGATGTAACTAACTATGGCTACACCTTC. Its protein product is CATSRDVTNYGYTF.

The chain couples TRBV5-1 to TRBJ1-6, with D possibly being TRBD1 (6 bases). V was clipped by 4 bases and J by 0 bases, with 11 bases between them. The CDR3 extends over 16 amino acids. CDR1 and CDR2 (germline): SGHRS, YFSETQ. CDR3: CASSVRGNSYNSPLHF. The CDR3 nucleotides are TGCGCCAGCAGCGTCAGGGGAAACTCCTATAATTCACCCCTCCACTTT.

Written as DNA, the CDR3 is TGTGCCAGCAGCTTAGGCAGGGGGGAATACGAGCAGTACTTC. Amino acids: CASSLGRGEYEQYF. This chain connects TRBV7-6 to TRBJ2-7, with a possible D match to TRBD1 (7 bases). The CDR3 is made up of 14 amino acids. CDR1 is SGHVS, CDR2 FNYEAQ, per germline. V was clipped by 1 base and J by 4 bases, with 11 bases between them.

V usage is TRBV7-3 and J usage is TRBJ2-5, with 8 bases identical to TRBD1. This CDR3 region has 14 residues. CDR1 and CDR2 from the germline V gene are SGHTA and FQGTGA. Trimming at V came to 5 bases and at J to 2 bases, leaving 4 bases not matched to a gene. Here the CDR3 DNA reads TGTGCCAGCAGCCCCGGGACAGGTCAAGAGACCCAGTACTTC. Amino acid sequence: CASSPGTGQETQYF.

The gene calls are TRBV7-2 and TRBJ2-7, with 8 bases fitting TRBD2. The trim removed 0 bases at V and 2 bases at J, leaving 6 bases unmatched. Germline CDR1 and CDR2: SGHTA and FQGNSA. This CDR3 has 16 residues. The CDR3 is CASSLAQDGGAYEQYF. The CDR3 bases are TGTGCCAGCAGCTTAGCGCAGGACGGGGGGGCCTACGAGCAGTACTTC.